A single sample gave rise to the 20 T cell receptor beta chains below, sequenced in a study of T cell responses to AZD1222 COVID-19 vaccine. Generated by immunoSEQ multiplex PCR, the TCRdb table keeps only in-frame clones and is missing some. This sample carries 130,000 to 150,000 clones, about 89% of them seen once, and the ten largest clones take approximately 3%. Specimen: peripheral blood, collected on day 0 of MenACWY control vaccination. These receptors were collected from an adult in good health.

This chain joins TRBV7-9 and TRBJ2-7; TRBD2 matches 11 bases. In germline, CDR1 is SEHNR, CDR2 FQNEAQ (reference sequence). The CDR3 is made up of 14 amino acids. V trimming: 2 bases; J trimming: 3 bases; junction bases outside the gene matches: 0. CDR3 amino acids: CASSLTSGSYEQYF. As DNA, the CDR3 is TGTGCCAGCAGCTTAACTAGCGGGAGCTACGAGCAGTACTTC. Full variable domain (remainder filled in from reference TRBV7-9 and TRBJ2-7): DTGVSQNPRHKITKRGQNVTFRCDPISEHNRLYWYRQTLGQGPEFLTYFQNEAQLEKSRLLSDRFSAERPKGSFSTLEIQRTEQGDSAMYLCASSLTSGSYEQYFGPGTRLTVT.

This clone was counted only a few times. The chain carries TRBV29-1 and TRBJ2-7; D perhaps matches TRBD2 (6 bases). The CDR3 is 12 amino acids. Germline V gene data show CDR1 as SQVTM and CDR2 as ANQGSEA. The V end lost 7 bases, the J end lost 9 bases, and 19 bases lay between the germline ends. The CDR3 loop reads CSAGTGGSGQYF. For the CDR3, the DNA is TGCAGCGCAGGGACCGGAGGGTCGGGGCAGTACTTC.

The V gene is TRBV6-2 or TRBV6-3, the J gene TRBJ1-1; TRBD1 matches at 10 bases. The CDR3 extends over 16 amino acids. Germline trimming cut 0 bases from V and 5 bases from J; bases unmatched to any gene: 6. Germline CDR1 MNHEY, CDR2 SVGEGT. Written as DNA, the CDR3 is TGTGCCAGCAGTTACTCCCTAGGACAGGGGGAGACTGAAGCTTTCTTT. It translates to CASSYSLGQGETEAFF.

The CDR3 DNA is TGTGCCACCCGTCCTCACAGGGGAACCACACTTTTGGACGGCTACACCTTC. It yields the protein CATRPHRGTTLLDGYTF. This sequence joins TRBV13 and TRBJ1-2; TRBD1 aligns across 7 bases. The CDR3 contains 17 residues. The V segment lost 10 bases and the J segment 8 bases; nucleotides outside the gene matches: 25. CDR1 PRHDT and CDR2 FYEKMQ come from the germline V gene (reference sequence).

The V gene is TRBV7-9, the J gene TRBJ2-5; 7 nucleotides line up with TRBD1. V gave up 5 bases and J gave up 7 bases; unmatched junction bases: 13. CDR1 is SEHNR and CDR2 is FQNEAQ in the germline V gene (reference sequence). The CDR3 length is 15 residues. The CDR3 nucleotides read TGTGCCAGCAGCCCGATTGGACAGGATCCTTGGACCCAGTACTTC. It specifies CASSPIGQDPWTQYF. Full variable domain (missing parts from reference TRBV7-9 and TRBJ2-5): DTGVSQNPRHKITKRGQNVTFRCDPISEHNRLYWYRQTLGQGPEFLTYFQNEAQLEKSRLLSDRFSAERPKGSFSTLEIQRTEQGDSAMYLCASSPIGQDPWTQYFGPGTRLLVL.

The CDR3 here is CASSPSGQPNYEQYF. The DNA of the CDR3 is TGTGCCAGCAGCCCGTCGGGACAGCCGAACTACGAGCAGTACTTC. This chain joins TRBV7-9 and TRBJ2-7, with 7 positions matching TRBD1. The length of the CDR3 is 15 residues. Germline V gene data show CDR1 as SEHNR and CDR2 as FQNEAQ (reference sequence). V was pared by 5 bases and J by 3 bases, with 10 bases of the junction left unmatched.

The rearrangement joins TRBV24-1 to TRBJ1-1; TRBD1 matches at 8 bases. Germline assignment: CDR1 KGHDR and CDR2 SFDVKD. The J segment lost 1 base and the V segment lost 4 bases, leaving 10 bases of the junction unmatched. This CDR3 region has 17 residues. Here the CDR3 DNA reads TGTGCCACCAGTGAATCCGGGACAGGCTTTCGGAACACTGAAGCTTTCTTT. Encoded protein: CATSESGTGFRNTEAFF.

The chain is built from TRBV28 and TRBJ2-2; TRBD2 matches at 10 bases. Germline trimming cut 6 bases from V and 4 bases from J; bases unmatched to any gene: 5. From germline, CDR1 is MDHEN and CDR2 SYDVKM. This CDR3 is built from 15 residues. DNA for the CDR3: TGTGCCAGCAGGATACTAGCGGGGTCCACCGGGGAGCTGTTTTTT. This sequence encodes CASRILAGSTGELFF.

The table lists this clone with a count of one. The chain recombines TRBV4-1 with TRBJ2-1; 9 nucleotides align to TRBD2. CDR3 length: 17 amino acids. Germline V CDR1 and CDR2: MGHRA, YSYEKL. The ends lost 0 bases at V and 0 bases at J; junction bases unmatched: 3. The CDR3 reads CASSQDFSGSSYNEQFF. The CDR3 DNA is TGCGCCAGCAGCCAAGATTTTAGCGGGAGCTCCTACAATGAGCAGTTCTTC.

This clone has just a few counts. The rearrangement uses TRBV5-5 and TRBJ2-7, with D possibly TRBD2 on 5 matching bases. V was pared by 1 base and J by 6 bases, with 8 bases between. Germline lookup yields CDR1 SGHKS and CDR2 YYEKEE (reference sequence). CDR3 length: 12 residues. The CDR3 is CASSLLGSEQYF. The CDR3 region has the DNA TGTGCCAGCAGCTTGTTAGGGAGCGAGCAGTACTTC.

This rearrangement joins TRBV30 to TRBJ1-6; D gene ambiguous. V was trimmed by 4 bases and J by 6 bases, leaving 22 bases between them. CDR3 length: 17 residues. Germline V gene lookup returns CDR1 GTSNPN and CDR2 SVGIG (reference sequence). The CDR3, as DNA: TGTGCCTGGAAACCGAGGGAGGGAGTTCTGGTTAATTCACCCCTCCACTTT. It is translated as CAWKPREGVLVNSPLHF. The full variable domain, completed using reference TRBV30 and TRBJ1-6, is SQTIHQWPATLVQPVGSPLSLECTVEGTSNPNLYWYRQAAGRGLQLLFYSVGIGQISSEVPQNLSASRPQDRQFILSSKKLLLSDSGFYLCAWKPREGVLVNSPLHFGNGTRLTVT.

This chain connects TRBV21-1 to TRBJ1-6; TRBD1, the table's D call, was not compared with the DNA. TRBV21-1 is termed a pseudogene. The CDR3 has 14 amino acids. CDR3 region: CASRGYRVYSPLHF. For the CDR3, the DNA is TGTGCCAGCAGAGGCTACAGGGTATATTCACCCCTCCACTTT.

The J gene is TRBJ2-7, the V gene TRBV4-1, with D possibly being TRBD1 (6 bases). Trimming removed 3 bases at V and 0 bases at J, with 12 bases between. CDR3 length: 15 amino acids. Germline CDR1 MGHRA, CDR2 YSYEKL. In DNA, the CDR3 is TGCGCCAGCAGCCATTCAACAGGGAGCTCCTACGAGCAGTACTTC. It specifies CASSHSTGSSYEQYF.

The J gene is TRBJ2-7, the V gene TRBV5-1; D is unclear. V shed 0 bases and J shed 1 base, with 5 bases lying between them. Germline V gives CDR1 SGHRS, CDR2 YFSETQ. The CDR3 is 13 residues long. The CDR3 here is CASSLVGSYEQYF. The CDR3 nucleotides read TGCGCCAGCAGCTTGGTTGGGTCCTACGAGCAGTACTTC.

The CDR3 DNA reads as TGTGCCTGGAGTAGGGGGACAGGGGGATATCAGCCCCAGCATTTT. Protein: CAWSRGTGGYQPQHF. This chain links TRBV30 with TRBJ1-5; 11 bases line up with TRBD1. Germline V CDR1 and CDR2: GTSNPN, SVGIG (reference sequence). V shed 2 bases and J 5 bases; nucleotides not matched to a gene: 5. This CDR3 has 15 residues.

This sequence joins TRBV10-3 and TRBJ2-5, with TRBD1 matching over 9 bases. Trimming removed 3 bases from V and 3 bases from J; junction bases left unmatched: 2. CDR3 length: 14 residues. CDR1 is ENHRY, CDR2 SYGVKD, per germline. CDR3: CAISDGTGKETQYF. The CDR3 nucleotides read TGTGCCATCAGTGACGGGACAGGGAAAGAGACCCAGTACTTC.

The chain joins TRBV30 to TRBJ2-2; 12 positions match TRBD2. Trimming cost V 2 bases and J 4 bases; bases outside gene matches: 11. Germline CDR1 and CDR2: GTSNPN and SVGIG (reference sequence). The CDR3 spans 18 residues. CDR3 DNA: TGTGCCTGGAGTCCCCAGGCTAGCGGGAGGGCCGGCACCGGGGAGCTGTTTTTT. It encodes CAWSPQASGRAGTGELFF.

The CDR3 DNA follows: TGCAGCGCCTTGGGGGTCGGGCTCGGGGAGCTGTTTTTT. It specifies CSALGVGLGELFF. V and J are TRBV29-1 and TRBJ2-2; D may be TRBD1 or TRBD2 (5 bases each). This CDR3 contains 13 residues. Per the germline V gene, CDR1 is SQVTM and CDR2 is ANQGSEA. The V end lost 7 bases, the J end lost 7 bases, and 16 bases lay between the germline ends.

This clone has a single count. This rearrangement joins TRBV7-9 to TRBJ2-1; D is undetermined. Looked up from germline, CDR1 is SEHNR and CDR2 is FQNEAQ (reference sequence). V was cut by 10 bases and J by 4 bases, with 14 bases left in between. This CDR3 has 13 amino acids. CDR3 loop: CAIPLSTYNEQFF. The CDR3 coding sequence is TGTGCCATACCATTAAGCACTTACAATGAGCAGTTCTTC.

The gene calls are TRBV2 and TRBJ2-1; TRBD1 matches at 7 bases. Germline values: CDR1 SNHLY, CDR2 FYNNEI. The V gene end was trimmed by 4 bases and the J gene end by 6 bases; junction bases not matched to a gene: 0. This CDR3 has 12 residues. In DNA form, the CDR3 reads TGTGCCAGCAGTGGGACAGGCAATGAGCAGTTCTTC. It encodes CASSGTGNEQFF.